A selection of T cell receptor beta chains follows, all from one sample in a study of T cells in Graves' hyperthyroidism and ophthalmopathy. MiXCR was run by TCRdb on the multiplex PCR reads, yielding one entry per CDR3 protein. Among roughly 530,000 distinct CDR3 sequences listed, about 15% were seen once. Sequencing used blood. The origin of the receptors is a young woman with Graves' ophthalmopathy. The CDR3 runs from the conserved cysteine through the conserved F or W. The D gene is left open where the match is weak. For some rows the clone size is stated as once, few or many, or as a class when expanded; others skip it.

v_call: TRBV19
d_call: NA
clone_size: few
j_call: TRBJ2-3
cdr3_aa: CASSPRVTGQNADTQYF
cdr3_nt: TGTGCCAGTAGTCCCCGGGTCACAGGGCAAAATGCAGATACGCAGTATTTT

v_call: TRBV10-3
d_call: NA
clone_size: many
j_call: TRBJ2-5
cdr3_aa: CAISVGGAVQETQYF
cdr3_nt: TGTGCCATCTCAGTGGGGGGGGCCGTTCAAGAGACCCAGTACTTC

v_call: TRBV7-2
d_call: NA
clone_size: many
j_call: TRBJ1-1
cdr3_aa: CASSLEVRGNTEAFF
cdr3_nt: TGTGCCAGCAGCTTAGAGGTGCGGGGAAACACTGAAGCTTTCTTT

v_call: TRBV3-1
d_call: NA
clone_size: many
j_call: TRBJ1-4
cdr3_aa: CASSQRVGNEKLFF
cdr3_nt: TGTGCCAGCAGCCAAAGGGTCGGGAATGAAAAACTGTTTTTT

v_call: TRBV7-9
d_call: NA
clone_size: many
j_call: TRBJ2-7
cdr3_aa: CASSLAAASSYEQYF
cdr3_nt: TGTGCCAGCAGCTTAGCGGCAGCCAGCTCCTACGAGCAGTACTTC

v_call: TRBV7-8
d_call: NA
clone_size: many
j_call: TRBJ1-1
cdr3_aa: CASSPRGGAGNTEAFF
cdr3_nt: TGTGCCAGCAGCCCGAGGGGGGGGGCTGGGAACACTGAAGCTTTCTTT

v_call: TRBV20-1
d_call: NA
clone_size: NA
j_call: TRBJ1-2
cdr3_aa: CSARDLETYGYTF
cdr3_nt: TGCAGTGCTAGAGATCTGGAGACCTATGGCTACACCTTC

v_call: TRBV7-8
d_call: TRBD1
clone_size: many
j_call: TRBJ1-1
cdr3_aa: CATKVSQGANTEAFF
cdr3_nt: TGTGCCACCAAGGTCTCACAGGGGGCAAACACTGAAGCTTTCTTT

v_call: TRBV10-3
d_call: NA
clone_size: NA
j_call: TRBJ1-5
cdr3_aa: CAINRGNQPQHF
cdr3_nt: TGTGCCATCAACAGGGGCAATCAGCCCCAGCATTTT

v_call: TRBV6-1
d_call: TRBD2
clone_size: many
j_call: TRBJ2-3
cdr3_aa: CASRTSGGSDTQYF
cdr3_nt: TGTGCCAGCAGAACTAGCGGGGGATCAGATACGCAGTATTTT

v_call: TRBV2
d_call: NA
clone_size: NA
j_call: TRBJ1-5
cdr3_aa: CASSEGWEGNNQPQHF
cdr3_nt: TGTGCCAGCAGTGAAGGGTGGGAAGGAAACAATCAGCCCCAGCATTTT

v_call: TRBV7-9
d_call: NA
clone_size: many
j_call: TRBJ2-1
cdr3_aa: CASSLDTYNEQFF
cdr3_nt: TGTGCCAGCAGCCTCGACACGTACAATGAGCAGTTCTTC

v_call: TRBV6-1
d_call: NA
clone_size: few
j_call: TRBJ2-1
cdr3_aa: CASSATRNEQFF
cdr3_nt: TGTGCCAGCAGCGCGACCAGAAATGAGCAGTTCTTC

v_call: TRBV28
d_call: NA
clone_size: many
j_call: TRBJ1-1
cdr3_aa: CASSLRAGTEAFF
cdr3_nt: TGTGCCAGCAGTTTAAGAGCGGGCACTGAAGCTTTCTTT

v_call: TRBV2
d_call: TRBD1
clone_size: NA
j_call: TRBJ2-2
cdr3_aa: CASSGTGVGGELFF
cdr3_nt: TGTGCCAGCAGTGGGACAGGGGTCGGCGGGGAGCTGTTTTTT

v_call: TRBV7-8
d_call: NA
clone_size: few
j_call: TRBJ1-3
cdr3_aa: CASSAGWGEVNTIYF
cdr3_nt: TGTGCCAGCAGCGCGGGCTGGGGGGAAGTAAACACCATATATTTT

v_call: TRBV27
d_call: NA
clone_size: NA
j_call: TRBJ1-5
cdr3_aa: CASSLSGFLNQPQHF
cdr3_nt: TGTGCCAGCAGTTTATCCGGGTTCCTCAATCAGCCCCAGCATTTT

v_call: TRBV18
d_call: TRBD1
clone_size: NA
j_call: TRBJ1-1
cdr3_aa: CASSVSQGDSEAFF
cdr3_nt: TGTGCCAGCTCCGTTTCGCAGGGGGACTCTGAAGCTTTCTTT

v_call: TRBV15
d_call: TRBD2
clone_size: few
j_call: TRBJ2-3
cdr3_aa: CATSREPLAGGTRQTQYF
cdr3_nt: TGTGCCACCAGCAGAGAACCTCTAGCGGGGGGGACACGGCAAACGCAGTATTTT

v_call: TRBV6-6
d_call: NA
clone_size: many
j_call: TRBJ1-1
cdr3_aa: CASSYLAQLNTEAFF
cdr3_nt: TGTGCCAGCAGTTACTTAGCCCAGCTGAACACTGAAGCTTTCTTT

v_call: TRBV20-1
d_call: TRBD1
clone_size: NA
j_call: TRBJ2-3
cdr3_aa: CSSRPRGQSSDTQYF
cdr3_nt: TGCAGTTCCCGACCAAGGGGACAGAGCTCAGATACGCAGTATTTT

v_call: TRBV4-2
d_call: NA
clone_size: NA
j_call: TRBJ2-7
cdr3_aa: CASSQDPAENEQYF
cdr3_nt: TGTGCCAGCAGCCAAGATCCTGCCGAAAACGAGCAGTACTTC

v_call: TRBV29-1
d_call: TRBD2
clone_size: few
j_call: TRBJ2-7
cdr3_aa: CSVEDVTGGGYEQYF
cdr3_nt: TGCAGCGTTGAAGATGTGACGGGGGGGGGTTACGAGCAGTACTTC

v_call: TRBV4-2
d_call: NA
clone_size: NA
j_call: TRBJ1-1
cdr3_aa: CASSQVGGGPEAFF
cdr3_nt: TGTGCCAGCAGCCAAGTCGGGGGCGGACCAGAAGCTTTCTTT

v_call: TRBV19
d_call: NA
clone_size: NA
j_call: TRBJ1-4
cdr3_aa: CASSPLTGHSPNEKLFF
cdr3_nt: TGTGCCAGTAGTCCGTTGACAGGCCACTCGCCTAATGAAAAACTGTTTTTT

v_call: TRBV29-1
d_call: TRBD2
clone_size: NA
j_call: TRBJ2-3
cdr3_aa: CSVDAAAGGWDPDTQYF
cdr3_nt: TGCAGCGTTGACGCCGCAGCGGGAGGGTGGGATCCAGATACGCAGTATTTT

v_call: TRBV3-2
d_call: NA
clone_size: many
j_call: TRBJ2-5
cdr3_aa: CASNPRSGRSWETQYF
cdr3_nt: TGTGCCAGCAACCCTCGCAGCGGGAGGTCTTGGGAGACCCAGTACTTC

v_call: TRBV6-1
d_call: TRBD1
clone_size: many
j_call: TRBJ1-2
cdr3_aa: CASIGTGKDYGYTF
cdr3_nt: TGTGCCAGCATAGGGACAGGGAAGGACTATGGCTACACCTTC

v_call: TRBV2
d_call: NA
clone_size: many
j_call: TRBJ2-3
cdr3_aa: CASSESLRGTDTQYF
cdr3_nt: TGTGCCAGCAGTGAGTCGTTACGGGGCACAGATACGCAGTATTTT

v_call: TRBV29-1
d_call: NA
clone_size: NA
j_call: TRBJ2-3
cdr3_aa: CSVEGGGTDTQYF
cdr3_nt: TGCAGCGTTGAGGGCGGGGGCACAGATACGCAGTATTTT

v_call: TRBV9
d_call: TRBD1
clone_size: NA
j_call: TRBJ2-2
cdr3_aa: CASSVGGQGTHTGELFF
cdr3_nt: TGTGCCAGCAGCGTAGGGGGACAGGGTACCCACACCGGGGAGCTGTTTTTT

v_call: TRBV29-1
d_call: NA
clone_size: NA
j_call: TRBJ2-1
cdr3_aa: CSVILQTEGLYNEQFF
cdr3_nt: TGCAGCGTCATACTTCAGACAGAGGGATTATACAATGAGCAGTTCTTC

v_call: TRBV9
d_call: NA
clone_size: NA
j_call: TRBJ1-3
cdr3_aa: CASSAGQVSGNTIYF
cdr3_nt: TGTGCCAGCAGCGCGGGACAAGTATCTGGAAACACCATATATTTT

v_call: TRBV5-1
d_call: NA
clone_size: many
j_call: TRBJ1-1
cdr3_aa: CASSFLRTRHYPVAEAFF
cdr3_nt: TGCGCCAGCAGCTTTCTTAGGACACGACATTACCCCGTTGCTGAAGCTTTCTTT

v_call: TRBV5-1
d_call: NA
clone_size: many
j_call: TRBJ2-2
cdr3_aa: CASSWDGNTGELFF
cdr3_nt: TGCGCCAGCAGCTGGGACGGGAACACCGGGGAGCTGTTTTTT

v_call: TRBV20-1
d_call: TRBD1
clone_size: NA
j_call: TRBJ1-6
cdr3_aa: CSARDDRGVHF
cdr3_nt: TGCAGTGCTAGAGATGACAGGGGCGTCCACTTT

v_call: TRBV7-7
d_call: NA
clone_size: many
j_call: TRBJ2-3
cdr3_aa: CASSYQTTDTQYF
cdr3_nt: TGTGCTAGCAGCTACCAGACCACAGATACGCAGTATTTT

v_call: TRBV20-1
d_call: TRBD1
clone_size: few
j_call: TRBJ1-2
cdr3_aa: CSATLSTGAYGYTF
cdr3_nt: TGCAGTGCTACCCTTTCGACAGGGGCCTACGGCTACACCTTC

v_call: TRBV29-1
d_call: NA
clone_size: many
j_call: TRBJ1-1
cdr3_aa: CSVAQGNTEAFF
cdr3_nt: TGCAGCGTAGCACAGGGGAACACTGAAGCTTTCTTT